These 32 T cell receptor beta chains came from one sample sequenced in a study of cytomegalovirus exposure and HLA in healthy donors. PCR employed 60 Vbeta and 13 Jbeta primers. Sequencing was performed with immunoSEQ multiplex PCR; in TCRdb, only in-frame clones are kept and a portion is missing. The table has some 90,000 clones, around 75% seen once. Sequenced sample: PBMCs. The receptors originated from a middle-aged man in good health and CMV-seronegative.

The gene calls are TRBV5-4 and TRBJ2-1, with 9 bases identical to TRBD2. The CDR3 spans 15 residues. Trimming took 0 bases from V and 10 from J; bases not matched to a gene: 8. The V gene's germline CDR1 is SGHNT and CDR2 YYREEE (reference sequence). The chain's CDR3 is CASSLGRRGGWEQFF. DNA for the CDR3: TGTGCCAGCAGCTTGGGGCGGCGGGGGGGCTGGGAGCAGTTCTTC.

The chain joins TRBV11-1 to TRBJ2-1; TRBD1 matches 10 bases. Trimming cost V 3 bases and J 7 bases; bases outside gene matches: 6. Germline V CDR1 and CDR2: SGHAT, FQDESV (reference sequence). The CDR3 consists of 15 residues. CDR3 protein: CASSFRDRGGNEQFF. In DNA form, the CDR3 reads TGTGCCAGCAGCTTCCGGGACAGGGGTGGAAATGAGCAGTTCTTC.

This clone was observed once. This rearrangement joins TRBV9 to TRBJ1-3; D remains unclear. Germline CDR1 reads SGDLS; CDR2 reads YYNGEE. The CDR3 length is 13 residues. Trimming removed 4 bases from V and 2 bases from J, with 7 bases in between. Here the CDR3 reads CASSFQTGNTIYF. The CDR3 region has the DNA TGTGCCAGCAGCTTTCAGACTGGAAACACCATATATTTT. The complete variable domain, with remaining parts taken from reference TRBV9 and TRBJ1-3, reads DSGVTQTPKHLITATGQRVTLRCSPRSGDLSVYWYQQSLDQGLQFLIQYYNGEERAKGNILERFSAQQFPDLHSELNLSSLELGDSALYFCASSFQTGNTIYFGEGSWLTVV.

The chain uses TRBV4-3 and TRBJ2-7, with D maybe TRBD1 (6 bases). The V gene's germline CDR1 is LGHNA and CDR2 YSLEER. Trimming cost V 0 bases and J 2 bases, with 14 bases left between them. The CDR3 has 16 residues. The DNA for the CDR3 is TGCGCCAGCAGCCAAGATGGGACACCCAATGCCTACGAGCAGTACTTC. Amino acids: CASSQDGTPNAYEQYF.

The chain carries TRBV6-4 and TRBJ2-7; TRBD1 is a possible D gene (6 bases). The CDR3 is 13 amino acids. CDR1 is MRHNA, CDR2 SNTAGT, per germline. V was shortened by 0 bases and J by 6 bases, with 9 bases between the two germline ends. The CDR3 DNA reads TGTGCCAGCAGTGACTCGAAAGGGGGCGAGCAGTACTTC. Translated: CASSDSKGGEQYF.

This clone occurred once. This sequence joins TRBV27 and TRBJ1-6, with 7 nucleotides matching TRBD1. Germline V gene data show CDR1 as MNHEY and CDR2 as SMNVEV (reference sequence). The CDR3 is made up of 20 amino acids. The J segment lost 5 bases and the V segment lost 2 bases, leaving 18 bases of the junction unmatched. CDR3 region: CASSLGRGFYGTADNSPLHF. In DNA, the CDR3 is TGTGCCAGCAGTTTAGGCCGGGGTTTTTATGGGACAGCCGATAATTCACCCCTCCACTTT.

The chain recombines TRBV7-3 with TRBJ1-4; perhaps TRBD1 as D (5 bases). CDR3 length equals 15 residues. CDR1 and CDR2 from the germline V gene are SGHTA and FQGTGA. Trimming cost V 3 bases and J 0 bases, with 8 bases left between them. The CDR3 DNA reads TGTGCCAGCAGCTTGACAGCCGCAACTAATGAAAAACTGTTTTTT. It encodes CASSLTAATNEKLFF.

The chain has TRBV7-2 and TRBJ2-7; 9 nucleotides agree with TRBD1. The CDR3 has 17 amino acids. The germline V gene has CDR1 SGHTA and CDR2 FQGNSA. The V gene end was trimmed by 0 bases and the J gene end by 2 bases; junction bases not matched to a gene: 8. The CDR3 DNA sequence: TGTGCCAGCAGCTTAGCCCACGGCGGGGACAGGGCCTACGAGCAGTACTTC. This encodes CASSLAHGGDRAYEQYF.

In this sample, this clone turned up once. The chain's CDR3 is CASWAGGKTEAFF. The CDR3 nucleotides are TGTGCCAGCTGGGCGGGAGGGAAAACTGAAGCTTTCTTT. The rearrangement links TRBV7-9 to TRBJ1-1; D unclear. V was clipped by 8 bases and J by 5 bases, with 15 bases between them. This CDR3 has 13 residues. Germline CDR1 SEHNR, CDR2 FQNEAQ (reference sequence).

This clone was counted once. The chain carries TRBV7-6 and TRBJ1-1, with a possible D match to TRBD1 (6 bases). This CDR3 has 14 residues. V shed 5 bases and J shed 3 bases, with 13 bases lying between them. Germline lookup yields CDR1 SGHVS and CDR2 FNYEAQ. The CDR3 DNA sequence: TGTGCCAGCAGCGCACTGGGACATGACACTGAAGCTTTCTTT. It is translated as CASSALGHDTEAFF.

This rearrangement joins TRBV30 to TRBJ1-4; 12 positions match TRBD1. The trim removed 0 bases at V and 7 bases at J, leaving 3 bases unmatched. The CDR3 covers 15 residues. Looked up from germline, CDR1 is GTSNPN and CDR2 is SVGIG (reference sequence). The CDR3 here is CAWSVLGQGAEKLFF. Written as DNA, the CDR3 is TGTGCCTGGAGTGTCCTGGGACAGGGGGCTGAAAAACTGTTTTTT.

J is TRBJ2-7 and V is TRBV19; the match to TRBD2 covers 8 bases. Germline CDR1 and CDR2: LNHDA and SQIVND (reference sequence). V lost 7 bases, J lost 1 base, and 9 bases stayed unmatched. The CDR3 has 15 amino acids. The CDR3 DNA reads as TGTGCCAGTACGGGGGGGATTGGTATGTCCTACGAGCAGTACTTC. Translating gives CASTGGIGMSYEQYF.

V is TRBV29-1 and J is TRBJ1-2; unclear D gene. The CDR3 has 14 residues. Germline CDR1 reads SQVTM; CDR2 reads ANQGSEA. V was clipped by 2 bases and J by 5 bases, with 15 bases between them. CDR3 in amino acids: CSVERRVPMYGYTF. CDR3 sequence (DNA): TGCAGCGTTGAACGGCGGGTCCCGATGTATGGCTACACCTTC.

A single count supports this clone. This sequence joins TRBV7-2 and TRBJ1-3; D is uncertain. V lost 2 bases and J lost 0, with 8 bases in between. CDR1 SGHTA and CDR2 FQGNSA come from the germline V gene. The CDR3 runs to 15 residues. The DNA for the CDR3 is TGTGCCAGCAGCTTACGGGTCGGCTCTGGAAACACCATATATTTT. Amino acids: CASSLRVGSGNTIYF. The full variable domain, in which reference TRBV7-2 and TRBJ1-3 provide the parts outside the CDR3, is GAGVSQSPSNKVTEKGKDVELRCDPISGHTALYWYRQSLGQGLEFLIYFQGNSAPDKSGLPSDRFSAERTGGSVSTLTIQRTQQEDSAVYLCASSLRVGSGNTIYFGEGSWLTVV.

This chain joins TRBV5-6 and TRBJ1-1, with 7 bases identical to TRBD1. Per the germline V gene, CDR1 is SGHDT and CDR2 is YYEEEE. This CDR3 is built from 13 residues. J lost 3 bases, V lost 7 bases, and 6 bases had no gene match. The CDR3 coding sequence is TGTGCCAGCGATACAGGGGACTACACTGAAGCTTTCTTT. This translates into CASDTGDYTEAFF.

V usage is TRBV30 and J usage is TRBJ1-5, with 9 nucleotides matching TRBD1. Germline-derived CDR1 and CDR2 are GTSNPN and SVGIG (reference sequence). This CDR3 comprises 14 residues. Trimming removed 3 bases from V and 5 bases from J; junction bases left unmatched: 5. For the CDR3, the DNA is TGTGCCTGGAGCGACGGACAGGGGTATCAGCCCCAGCATTTT. Translating gives CAWSDGQGYQPQHF.

Regarding this clone: The identical CDR3 is also encoded by other nucleotide sequences in the sample. This chain connects TRBV5-1 to TRBJ1-6, with a possible D match to TRBD1 (5 bases). The germline V gene has CDR1 SGHRS and CDR2 YFSETQ. This CDR3 is 14 amino acids long. V dropped 0 bases and J dropped 9 bases, with 10 bases sitting between them. The CDR3 bases are TGCGCCAGCAGCTTGGGGCAGGGTGGTTCACCCCTCCACTTT. Translated: CASSLGQGGSPLHF.

This sequence joins TRBV6-5 and TRBJ2-7, with 7 bases fitting TRBD2. With 6 bases clipped from V and 5 bases from J, the junction kept 7 bases outside the gene matches. Germline CDR1 and CDR2: MNHEY and SVGAGI. The CDR3 spans 13 residues. The CDR3 here is CASSYVGRDEQYF. The CDR3 DNA follows: TGTGCCAGCAGCTACGTGGGGAGGGACGAGCAGTACTTC.

The V call is TRBV10-3, the J call TRBJ2-7, with D possibly being TRBD1 (5 bases). CDR1 is ENHRY and CDR2 is SYGVKD in the germline V gene. CDR3 size: 15 residues. The V and J ends lost 0 bases and 0 bases respectively, with 9 bases between them. In nucleotides, the CDR3 is TGTGCCATCAGTGAGTCACAAGGGGCCTCCTACGAGCAGTACTTC. It encodes CAISESQGASYEQYF.

The DNA for the CDR3 is TGCGCCAGCAGCCAAGATAGTGTGGGGCAAACTGAAGCTTTCTTT. The encoded protein is CASSQDSVGQTEAFF. This chain uses TRBV4-1 with TRBJ1-1; tentatively, D is TRBD1 (5 bases). V was clipped by 0 bases and J by 5 bases, with 13 bases between them. CDR3 length equals 15 residues. Germline CDR1 MGHRA, CDR2 YSYEKL.

This chain connects TRBV5-1 to TRBJ2-3; tentative D call: TRBD1 (6 bases). The CDR3 has 16 residues. The V end lost 5 bases, the J end lost 3 bases, and 19 bases lay between the germline ends. Looked up from germline, CDR1 is SGHRS and CDR2 is YFSETQ. CDR3 coding DNA: TGCGCCAGCAGAAGAACGAGGACAGACGATACAGATACGCAGTATTTT. It is translated as CASRRTRTDDTDTQYF.

This clone was found once. The V gene is TRBV28, the J gene TRBJ2-7; 9 nucleotides line up with TRBD1. The germline gives CDR1 MDHEN, CDR2 SYDVKM. This CDR3 has 14 residues. J gave up 2 bases and V 6 bases, and 5 bases lay outside the gene matches. Here the CDR3 DNA reads TGTGCCAGCAGGGCCGGGACAGGGCCCTACGAGCAGTACTTC. Translating gives CASRAGTGPYEQYF.

V and J are TRBV2 and TRBJ2-3, with 11 nucleotides matching TRBD2. The germline CDR1 and CDR2 sequences are SNHLY and FYNNEI. There are 17 residues in the CDR3. V lost 6 bases, J lost 2 bases, and 10 bases stayed unmatched. The CDR3 spells CASRTVIAGGNTDTQYF. CDR3 bases: TGTGCCAGCAGGACTGTCATAGCGGGGGGGAACACAGATACGCAGTATTTT. The full variable domain, in which reference TRBV2 and TRBJ2-3 provide the parts outside the CDR3, is EPEVTQTPSHQVTQMGQEVILRCVPISNHLYFYWYRQILGQKVEFLVSFYNNEISEKSEIFDDQFSVERPDGSNFTLKIRSTKLEDSAMYFCASRTVIAGGNTDTQYFGPGTRLTVL.

The chain carries TRBV7-3 and TRBJ2-3; weak D call: TRBD1 (5 bases). The germline gives CDR1 SGHTA, CDR2 FQGTGA. The V end was cut by 1 base, the J end by 0 bases, with 8 bases between. CDR3 length equals 15 residues. The CDR3 here is CASSLRQQSTDTQYF. Written as DNA, the CDR3 is TGTGCCAGCAGCTTAAGACAGCAAAGCACAGATACGCAGTATTTT.

This clone was seen a handful of times. This chain connects TRBV6-5 to TRBJ1-5; 7 bases agree with TRBD1. The CDR3 is made up of 12 amino acids. V gave up 9 bases and J gave up 5 bases; unmatched junction bases: 4. Germline CDR1 reads MNHEY; CDR2 reads SVGAGI. CDR3 in amino acids: CASRTGHQPQHF. The CDR3 nucleotides are TGTGCCAGTAGGACAGGCCATCAGCCCCAGCATTTT.

This clone was seen at least ten times. The chain joins TRBV9 to TRBJ2-7; 9 bases line up with TRBD1. The germline gives CDR1 SGDLS, CDR2 YYNGEE. The length of the CDR3 is 15 residues. J lost 1 base, V lost 3 bases, and 5 bases had no gene match. The CDR3 reads CASSEGQGWSYEQYF. CDR3 DNA sequence: TGTGCCAGCAGCGAGGGACAGGGTTGGTCCTACGAGCAGTACTTC.

The chain has TRBV4-2 and TRBJ1-6; TRBD1 agrees at 12 bases. The CDR3 totals 17 residues. The germline V gene encodes CDR1 LGHNA and CDR2 YNFKEQ. V lost 4 bases to trimming and J lost 7 bases; unmatched junction nucleotides: 8. This CDR3 is CASSPGTGGAPNSPLHF. Written as DNA, the CDR3 is TGTGCCAGCAGCCCCGGGACAGGGGGCGCCCCGAATTCACCCCTCCACTTT.

This clone was seen a handful of times. In the same sample, other DNA sequences code for this CDR3. The chain recombines TRBV6-4 with TRBJ2-3, with 8 bases fitting TRBD2. The V and J ends lost 0 bases and 0 bases, in that order; junction bases with no gene match: 2. Germline V gene lookup returns CDR1 MRHNA and CDR2 SNTAGT. The CDR3 totals 16 residues. The CDR3 DNA reads TGTGCCAGCAGTGACTCCGCGGGGGGAAGCACAGATACGCAGTATTTT. Translated, it gives CASSDSAGGSTDTQYF.

This clone was observed a handful of times. The rearrangement links TRBV6-5 to TRBJ2-1, with 11 bases lining up with TRBD2. J lost 9 bases, V lost 4 bases, and 2 bases had no gene match. Germline CDR1 and CDR2: MNHEY and SVGAGI. The CDR3 runs to 13 residues. This CDR3 reads CASSSGLAGEQFF. The CDR3 DNA sequence: TGTGCCAGCAGTTCCGGACTAGCGGGTGAGCAGTTCTTC.

The chain uses TRBV2 and TRBJ2-5, with D perhaps TRBD2 (6 bases). Germline assignment: CDR1 SNHLY and CDR2 FYNNEI. The CDR3 has 12 amino acids. Trimming removed 4 bases from V and 9 bases from J, with 12 bases in between. The CDR3 region is CASSVGTRAQYF. In DNA form, the CDR3 reads TGTGCCAGCAGTGTAGGGACTCGAGCCCAGTACTTC.

The chain carries TRBV29-1 and TRBJ1-2, with D possibly TRBD1 on 5 matching bases. The CDR3 spans 12 residues. Germline CDR1 and CDR2: SQVTM and ANQGSEA. Trimming left V 6 bases short and J 8 bases short, with 16 bases between. The CDR3 coding sequence is TGCAGCGTCAAGATACAGGTTCAAGGCTACACCTTC. Its protein product is CSVKIQVQGYTF.

The chain recombines TRBV29-1 with TRBJ1-2; TRBD1 matches at 9 bases. V was clipped by 6 bases and J by 6 bases; unmatched bases: 5. The CDR3 extends over 12 amino acids. Looked up from germline, CDR1 is SQVTM and CDR2 is ANQGSEA. The CDR3 DNA sequence: TGCAGCGTGGACAGGGGCGAACATGGCTACACCTTC. Amino acids: CSVDRGEHGYTF. The variable domain in full, with the rest retrieved from reference TRBV29-1 and TRBJ1-2, is SAVISQKPSRDICQRGTSLTIQCQVDSQVTMMFWYRQQPGQSLTLIATANQGSEATYESGFVIDKFPISRPNLTFSTLTVSNMSPEDSSIYLCSVDRGEHGYTFGSGTRLTVV.